This entry lists 17 T cell receptor beta chains sequenced from one sample in a study of blood T cell repertoires in COVID-19. Measured with immunoSEQ multiplex PCR; TCRdb has only the in-frame clones, and not every one. In the table there are about 220,000 clones, about 79% of which are singletons. The sequencing sample was made of PBMCs or T cells enriched from blood (not recorded which). These receptors were collected from a woman in her sixties who had recovered from COVID-19.

The chain couples TRBV13 to TRBJ2-1, with TRBD1 as a possible D gene (5 bases). Trimming cost V 5 bases and J 4 bases, with 12 bases left between them. The V gene's germline CDR1 is PRHDT and CDR2 FYEKMQ (reference sequence). The CDR3 contains 14 residues. Here the CDR3 DNA reads TGTGCCAGCAGCCTCAGGGATTTATACAATGAGCAGTTCTTC. Residues: CASSLRDLYNEQFF.

The genes are TRBV5-4 and TRBJ1-2; 8 positions agree with TRBD1. Germline V lookup: CDR1 SGHNT, CDR2 YYREEE (reference sequence). The trim removed 4 bases at V and 4 bases at J, leaving 9 bases unmatched. The CDR3 totals 15 residues. The CDR3 bases are TGTGCCAGCAGCGCAACAGGGGGAGGTAGCTATGGCTACACCTTC. Amino acid sequence: CASSATGGGSYGYTF.

V and J are TRBV12-3 or TRBV12-4 and TRBJ2-3; the match to TRBD1 covers 8 bases. The trim removed 6 bases at V and 4 bases at J, leaving 0 bases unmatched. This CDR3 region has 12 residues. This CDR3 is CASRTGADTQYF. The DNA for the CDR3 is TGTGCCAGCAGGACAGGGGCAGATACGCAGTATTTT.

V and J are TRBV5-4 and TRBJ1-2, with 10 bases identical to TRBD1. V trimming: 0 bases; J trimming: 8 bases; junction bases outside the gene matches: 7. Germline V gene lookup returns CDR1 SGHNT and CDR2 YYREEE (reference sequence). The length of the CDR3 is 15 residues. In nucleotides, the CDR3 is TGTGCCAGCAGCTTGGTCCAGACAGGGGGCCGGGGCTACACCTTC. It encodes CASSLVQTGGRGYTF.

The CDR3 spells CASSLYNTEAFF. The DNA for the CDR3 is TGTGCCAGCAGCTTATATAACACTGAAGCTTTCTTT. The J gene is TRBJ1-1, the V gene TRBV11-2; D not resolved. Trimming removed 2 bases at V and 2 bases at J, with 3 bases between. The length of the CDR3 is 12 residues. Per the germline V gene, CDR1 is SGHAT and CDR2 is FQNNGV.

This clone has just a few counts. The V and J genes are TRBV7-8 and TRBJ1-1; D gene ambiguous. The CDR3 runs 15 residues. V lost 0 bases and J 10 bases, leaving 18 bases between the germline ends. The germline V gene encodes CDR1 SGHVS and CDR2 FQNEAQ. The CDR3 spells CASSLAREDWFSAFF. The CDR3, as DNA: TGTGCCAGCAGCTTAGCGCGGGAAGATTGGTTTTCAGCTTTCTTT.

CDR3 protein: CASSIGGGTNLPYEQYF. Written as DNA, the CDR3 is TGTGCCAGTAGTATAGGTGGGGGGACCAACCTCCCCTACGAGCAGTACTTC. The V gene is TRBV19, the J gene TRBJ2-7; D might be TRBD2 (6 bases). V dropped 1 base and J dropped 2 bases, with 18 bases sitting between them. The CDR3 sequence is 17 residues long. The germline V gene has CDR1 LNHDA and CDR2 SQIVND (reference sequence).

The J gene is TRBJ1-4, the V gene TRBV7-8, with 10 bases fitting TRBD1. V was clipped by 8 bases and J by 8 bases; unmatched bases: 11. The CDR3 is 15 residues long. Germline V gene sequence: CDR1 SGHVS, CDR2 FQNEAQ. This chain's CDR3 is CASGTDRGLWEKLFF. The CDR3 nucleotides read TGTGCCAGCGGTACCGACAGGGGGCTCTGGGAAAAACTGTTTTTT.

This clone appeared once. The genes are TRBV5-4 and TRBJ2-7; 8 nucleotides align to TRBD2. From germline, CDR1 is SGHNT and CDR2 YYREEE (reference sequence). The length of the CDR3 is 16 residues. Germline trimming cut 0 bases from V and 2 bases from J; bases unmatched to any gene: 7. CDR3: CASSLEVSGNAYEQYF. CDR3 sequence (DNA): TGTGCCAGCAGCTTGGAGGTTAGCGGGAATGCCTACGAGCAGTACTTC.

CDR3: CASSQGDRVEKLFF. CDR3 in DNA: TGTGCCAGCAGCCAAGGAGACAGGGTTGAAAAACTGTTTTTT. The rearrangement links TRBV3-1 (or the pseudogene TRBV3-2) to TRBJ1-4, with 7 bases fitting TRBD1. Trimming cost V 1 base and J 7 bases; bases outside gene matches: 3. The CDR3 runs 14 residues. The V gene's germline CDR1 is LGHDT and CDR2 YNNKEL (reference sequence).

This clone was observed a single time. The J gene is TRBJ2-1, the V gene TRBV7-2, with 7 positions matching TRBD2. The V gene's germline CDR1 is SGHTA and CDR2 FQGNSA. The ends lost 1 base at V and 8 bases at J; junction bases unmatched: 5. CDR3 length: 14 residues. CDR3 sequence reads: CASSLGGGKDEQFF. The CDR3 bases are TGTGCCAGCAGCTTAGGGGGGGGGAAGGATGAGCAGTTCTTC.

CDR3 nucleotide sequence: TGTGCCATCAGTGAGTCGCGGGGGGTGCTGTTTTTT. Protein product: CAISESRGVLFF. The chain joins TRBV10-3 to TRBJ1-4, with a possible D match to TRBD1 (5 bases). V was clipped by 0 bases and J by 14 bases, with 10 bases between them. There are 12 residues in the CDR3. Germline V gene lookup returns CDR1 ENHRY and CDR2 SYGVKD.

V is TRBV28 and J is TRBJ2-1; D is perhaps TRBD2 (6 bases). CDR1 is MDHEN, CDR2 SYDVKM, per germline. Trimming stripped 5 bases from V and 2 bases from J, with 10 bases between. CDR3 length equals 14 residues. CDR3 protein: CASSGGSAYNEQFF. As DNA, the CDR3 is TGTGCCAGCAGTGGAGGGAGCGCCTACAATGAGCAGTTCTTC.

The chain links TRBV14 to TRBJ2-1, with D perhaps TRBD1 (6 bases). Trimming stripped 5 bases from V and 4 bases from J, with 15 bases between. Germline loops: CDR1 SGHDN, CDR2 FVKESK. This CDR3 contains 15 residues. The CDR3 reads CASSSVTGGYNEQFF. The CDR3 nucleotides are TGTGCCAGCAGCTCCGTGACAGGTGGATACAATGAGCAGTTCTTC.

The sample holds one count of this clone. This rearrangement joins TRBV2 to TRBJ1-2; tentatively, D is TRBD1 (6 bases). V shed 5 bases and J shed 1 base, with 8 bases lying between them. Germline V lookup: CDR1 SNHLY, CDR2 FYNNEI. There are 13 residues in the CDR3. CDR3 in DNA: TGTGCCAGCAGTCCGGACAGTAACTATGGCTACACCTTC. Translation gives CASSPDSNYGYTF.

The DNA of the CDR3 is TGTGCCAGCTCAGTCGGAGCCTACGAGCAGTACTTC. It specifies CASSVGAYEQYF. The J gene is TRBJ2-7, the V gene TRBV18, with D unresolved. The CDR3 extends over 12 amino acids. CDR1 is KGHSH, CDR2 LQKENI, per germline. The V and J ends lost 5 bases and 2 bases respectively, with 7 bases between them.

This clone occurred a few times. This chain uses TRBV4-2 with TRBJ2-5; the match to TRBD2 covers 13 bases. Looked up from germline, CDR1 is LGHNA and CDR2 is YNFKEQ. The CDR3 loop spans 17 amino acids. The trim removed 1 base at V and 3 bases at J, leaving 5 bases unmatched. DNA of the CDR3: TGTGCCAGCAGCCAAGGGACTAGCGGGGGTACGGAAGAGACCCAGTACTTC. This encodes CASSQGTSGGTEETQYF.